These 27 T cell receptor beta chains were all obtained from the same sample, sequenced in a study of Ad26.COV2.S vaccination and SARS-CoV-2 variants. The data were produced by immunoSEQ multiplex PCR, yet TCRdb's version contains in-frame clones alone and is incomplete. The profile shows around 370,000 clones, approximately 81% of them singletons. Indicated treatment: roughly 18 received Ad26.COV2.S at low or high dose, single or two shots; roughly five received placebo; per-sample allocation not given. The investigators took samples on day 63 after the first vaccine or placebo injection. Sequences were derived from peripheral blood, sampled in a trial of Ad26.COV2.S vaccine versus placebo. These receptors all come from a person aged 18-65 years who received the Ad26.COV2.S COVID-19 vaccine or a placebo.

This clone showed up just once. J is TRBJ2-1 and V is TRBV28; D gene unclear. CDR3 length: 14 residues. V lost 2 bases and J 1 base, leaving 6 bases between the germline ends. Germline V gives CDR1 MDHEN, CDR2 SYDVKM. CDR3 protein: CASSLIGSYNEQFF. The CDR3 bases are TGTGCCAGCAGTTTAATTGGTTCCTACAATGAGCAGTTCTTC.

The chain is built from TRBV29-1 and TRBJ1-1; 8 positions match TRBD1. V shed 6 bases and J 1 base; nucleotides not matched to a gene: 4. In germline, CDR1 is SQVTM, CDR2 ANQGSEA. This CDR3 region has 13 residues. This chain's CDR3 is CSVGQGGNTEAFF. Here the CDR3 DNA reads TGCAGCGTCGGACAGGGCGGGAACACTGAAGCTTTCTTT. The whole variable domain, filled in from reference TRBV29-1 and TRBJ1-1, reads SAVISQKPSRDICQRGTSLTIQCQVDSQVTMMFWYRQQPGQSLTLIATANQGSEATYESGFVIDKFPISRPNLTFSTLTVSNMSPEDSSIYLCSVGQGGNTEAFFGQGTRLTVV.

V usage is TRBV9 and J usage is TRBJ1-1; 10 positions match TRBD1. Germline V CDR1 and CDR2: SGDLS, YYNGEE. V shed 4 bases, J shed 5 bases, and the junction held 8 bases outside the gene matches. The CDR3 loop spans 15 amino acids. This CDR3 is CASSSRTGGNTEAFF. CDR3 nucleotide sequence: TGTGCCAGCAGCTCCCGGACAGGGGGAAATACTGAAGCTTTCTTT.

The chain uses TRBV19 and TRBJ1-1; tentatively, D is TRBD1 (5 bases). The V end lost 4 bases, the J end lost 7 bases, and 19 bases lay between the germline ends. Germline loops: CDR1 LNHDA, CDR2 SQIVND (reference sequence). The CDR3 is made up of 15 amino acids. CDR3 protein: CASSTGTGGRGEAFF. CDR3 sequence (DNA): TGTGCCAGTAGTACGGGGACGGGGGGTCGCGGTGAAGCTTTCTTT.

This clone has a handful of counts. The chain uses TRBV7-9 and TRBJ1-5; D not resolved. Trimming stripped 3 bases from V and 0 bases from J, with 9 bases between. CDR1 and CDR2 (germline): SEHNR, FQNEAQ (reference sequence). The CDR3 length is 15 residues. The CDR3 DNA sequence: TGTGCCAGCAGCTTCGGATCTAATAGCAATCAGCCCCAGCATTTT. Amino acid sequence: CASSFGSNSNQPQHF.

Points on this clone: The sample contains more than one DNA sequence encoding this CDR3. The rearrangement joins TRBV29-1 to TRBJ2-1; perhaps D is TRBD1 or TRBD2 (5 bases each). Looked up from germline, CDR1 is SQVTM and CDR2 is ANQGSEA. The CDR3 length is 13 residues. V was trimmed by 4 bases and J by 0 bases, leaving 7 bases between them. The CDR3 DNA reads as TGCAGCGTTGGGGGGATCTCCTACAATGAGCAGTTCTTC. Translating it yields CSVGGISYNEQFF.

The V gene is TRBV4-2, the J gene TRBJ2-1; 8 bases map to TRBD2. The CDR3 contains 15 residues. Per the germline V gene, CDR1 is LGHNA and CDR2 is YNFKEQ. J was trimmed by 6 bases and V by 2 bases; bases with no gene match: 6. In DNA form, the CDR3 reads TGTGCCAGCAGCCAACTGAGCGGGAGCCCCAATGAGCAGTTCTTC. Translation: CASSQLSGSPNEQFF.

This rearrangement joins TRBV9 to TRBJ1-2, with D unresolved. Germline CDR1 and CDR2: SGDLS and YYNGEE. V was cut by 0 bases and J by 7 bases, with 13 bases left in between. There are 14 residues in the CDR3. CDR3 sequence reads: CASSVDKGLIGYTF. As DNA, the CDR3 is TGTGCCAGCAGCGTAGACAAGGGATTAATTGGCTACACCTTC.

V and J are TRBV6-5 and TRBJ2-1; TRBD1 is a possible D gene (6 bases). Germline-derived CDR1 and CDR2 are MNHEY and SVGAGI. The CDR3 sequence is 14 residues long. Trimming removed 5 bases from V and 5 bases from J, with 13 bases in between. The CDR3 DNA is TGTGCCAGCAGTAGGGTGGACAGACACAATGAGCAGTTCTTC. It specifies CASSRVDRHNEQFF.

The chain carries TRBV7-9 and TRBJ2-1, with a possible D match to TRBD1 (6 bases). The CDR3 covers 12 residues. Germline assignment: CDR1 SEHNR and CDR2 FQNEAQ (reference sequence). Trimming removed 11 bases at V and 11 bases at J, with 19 bases between. The CDR3 loop reads CASAPAGDKQFF. As DNA, the CDR3 is TGTGCCTCGGCCCCGGCAGGGGATAAGCAGTTCTTC.

The V and J genes are TRBV16 and TRBJ2-7, with 8 bases aligning to TRBD2. This CDR3 spans 15 amino acids. Looked up from germline, CDR1 is KGHSY and CDR2 is FQNENV. V lost 0 bases to trimming and J lost 0 bases; unmatched junction nucleotides: 1. In DNA form, the CDR3 reads TGTGCCAGCAGCCAATCTAGCGGGAACTCCTACGAGCAGTACTTC. Its translation is CASSQSSGNSYEQYF.

This clone was observed a single time. A read error may explain this, as a much larger clone is one base away. V usage is TRBV6-2 or TRBV6-3 and J usage is TRBJ2-7, with TRBD1 matching 7 bases. The junction had 4 bases not matched to a gene; V was cut back by 6 bases and J by 2 bases. Germline V CDR1 and CDR2: MNHEY, SVGEGT. This CDR3 is 13 amino acids long. The CDR3 region is CASSPGQPYEQYF. CDR3 DNA sequence: TGTGCCAGCAGCCCGGGACAGCCCTACGAGCAGTACTTC.

The gene calls are TRBV9 and TRBJ2-1, with 8 bases fitting TRBD2. The germline CDR1 and CDR2 sequences are SGDLS and YYNGEE. The trim removed 0 bases at V and 4 bases at J, leaving 3 bases unmatched. The CDR3 covers 15 residues. The CDR3 DNA sequence: TGTGCCAGCAGCGTAGACAGCGGGAGATACAATGAGCAGTTCTTC. Protein product: CASSVDSGRYNEQFF.

CDR3 sequence reads: CASSQSRFGNTIYF. In DNA, the CDR3 is TGTGCCAGCAGCCAATCGAGGTTCGGAAACACCATATATTTT. This chain connects TRBV3-1 (or the pseudogene TRBV3-2) to TRBJ1-3; no reliable D call. This CDR3 is 14 amino acids long. CDR1 and CDR2 (germline): LGHDT, YNNKEL (reference sequence). V was clipped by 2 bases and J by 4 bases, with 9 bases between them.

The rearrangement links TRBV11-3 to TRBJ2-1; 13 bases fit TRBD2. With V trimmed by 4 bases and J by 8 bases, 8 bases remained unmatched. The CDR3 extends over 16 amino acids. Per the germline V gene, CDR1 is SGHNT and CDR2 is YENEEA. The DNA for the CDR3 is TGTGCCAGCAGCTCCCGGACTAGCGGGGGCAGTGATGAGCAGTTCTTC. Encoded protein: CASSSRTSGGSDEQFF.

This chain uses TRBV7-9 with TRBJ2-2; the D gene is possibly TRBD2 (6 bases). V lost 5 bases, J lost 0 bases, and 22 bases lay in between. The CDR3 has 19 residues. CDR1 is SEHNR and CDR2 is FQNEAQ in the germline V gene (reference sequence). CDR3 sequence: CASSRSRAGLGTNTGELFF. The CDR3, as DNA: TGTGCCAGCAGCCGATCCCGAGCGGGCCTGGGAACGAACACCGGGGAGCTGTTTTTT.

This clone has a handful of counts. The chain joins TRBV5-7 to TRBJ1-1, with TRBD1 identical over 7 bases. TRBV5-7 is an ORF, with its function uncertain. V gave up 4 bases and J gave up 7 bases; unmatched junction bases: 4. The CDR3 sequence is 12 residues long. CDR3 bases: TGTGCCAGCAGCGTAGGACAGGATGAAGCTTTCTTT. Translation gives CASSVGQDEAFF.

The chain is built from TRBV6-5 and TRBJ1-2; D perhaps matches TRBD1 (6 bases). With 11 bases removed from V and 5 bases from J, the gap between germline ends came to 12 bases. This CDR3 is 11 amino acids long. Germline V CDR1 and CDR2: MNHEY, SVGAGI. CDR3 region: CASSQGYGYTF. The CDR3 nucleotides read TGTGCCTCGTCACAGGGATATGGCTACACCTTC.

The chain recombines TRBV27 with TRBJ1-6; D not certain. The germline gives CDR1 MNHEY, CDR2 SMNVEV (reference sequence). The CDR3 is 18 amino acids. V was shortened by 3 bases and J by 8 bases, with 23 bases between the two germline ends. The CDR3 coding sequence is TGTGCCAGCAGTTTCCTCGTCCCGGTTTGGGGTTATGATTCACCCCTCCACTTT. It translates to CASSFLVPVWGYDSPLHF.

The chain couples TRBV30 to TRBJ1-3; TRBD1 might be the D (6 bases). The CDR3 has 12 residues. The V gene's germline CDR1 is GTSNPN and CDR2 SVGIG (reference sequence). Trimming shortened V by 3 bases and J by 3 bases, and 6 bases separated the two germline ends. CDR3 loop: CAWRTGGNTIYF. The CDR3 region has the DNA TGTGCCTGGAGGACAGGTGGAAACACCATATATTTT. The full variable domain, in which reference TRBV30 and TRBJ1-3 provide the parts outside the CDR3, is SQTIHQWPATLVQPVGSPLSLECTVEGTSNPNLYWYRQAAGRGLQLLFYSVGIGQISSEVPQNLSASRPQDRQFILSSKKLLLSDSGFYLCAWRTGGNTIYFGEGSWLTVV.

This clone was seen many times. The genes are TRBV9 and TRBJ2-7; D gene unclear. Trimming removed 1 base at V and 2 bases at J, with 10 bases between. The CDR3 length is 14 residues. Germline assignment: CDR1 SGDLS and CDR2 YYNGEE. CDR3 nucleotides: TGTGCCAGCAGCGTACAAGGCGTCCCCTACGAGCAGTACTTC. Its protein product is CASSVQGVPYEQYF.

The chain joins TRBV3-1 (or the pseudogene TRBV3-2) to TRBJ2-7, with TRBD1 matching over 10 bases. The V gene end was trimmed by 3 bases and the J gene end by 9 bases; junction bases not matched to a gene: 14. In germline, CDR1 is LGHDT, CDR2 YNNKEL (reference sequence). This CDR3 is 16 amino acids long. The CDR3 reads CASSHLWDRGRMGQYF. The CDR3 DNA sequence: TGTGCCAGCAGCCACCTCTGGGACAGGGGTCGCATGGGGCAGTACTTC.

This rearrangement joins TRBV27 to TRBJ1-2, with a tentative D call TRBD1 (5 bases). The CDR3 totals 14 residues. The V gene lost 4 bases and the J gene lost 1 base, with 10 bases spanning the gap. Per germline, CDR1 MNHEY and CDR2 SMNVEV (reference sequence). The CDR3 loop reads CASSSPDNNYGYTF. The CDR3 DNA reads TGTGCCAGCAGTTCCCCGGACAATAACTATGGCTACACCTTC.

The rearrangement links TRBV5-1 to TRBJ2-5; 8 positions agree with TRBD1. The V gene end was trimmed by 4 bases and the J gene end by 2 bases; junction bases not matched to a gene: 7. The CDR3 sequence is 15 residues long. Germline V gene lookup returns CDR1 SGHRS and CDR2 YFSETQ. CDR3 DNA sequence: TGCGCCAGCAGCCCCGCCGGGACAGGACAAGAGACCCAGTACTTC. Its translation: CASSPAGTGQETQYF.

The chain has TRBV10-3 and TRBJ1-6; D remains ambiguous. The V end lost 2 bases, the J end lost 11 bases, and 13 bases lay between the germline ends. The CDR3 is 14 residues long. From germline, CDR1 is ENHRY and CDR2 SYGVKD. CDR3 coding DNA: TGTGCCATCAGTGAGGGATTTGGGCATGCACCCCTCCACTTT. Translated, it gives CAISEGFGHAPLHF.

The V gene is TRBV4-3, the J gene TRBJ2-3; TRBD1 or TRBD2 may be the D gene (5 bases each). Germline values: CDR1 LGHNA, CDR2 YSLEER. The ends were cut back, 1 base at V and 2 bases at J, with 7 bases in the middle. CDR3 length: 14 residues. CDR3 region: CASSQGGNTDTQYF. DNA of the CDR3: TGCGCCAGCAGCCAAGGGGGGAACACAGATACGCAGTATTTT.

This clone appeared once. The chain recombines TRBV19 with TRBJ2-6; the D gene is possibly TRBD1 (6 bases). The V and J ends lost 4 bases and 2 bases respectively, with 9 bases between them. The CDR3 runs 15 residues. In germline, CDR1 is LNHDA, CDR2 SQIVND (reference sequence). The DNA for the CDR3 is TGTGCCAGTAGTAACAGGGAACCTGGGGCCAACGTCCTGACTTTC. It yields the protein CASSNREPGANVLTF.